This TCR beta chain was sequenced for a study of blood T cell repertoires in COVID-19. Across the whole study: The United States, Italy and Spain were the sources of the acute and convalescent COVID-19 samples. PBMCs, B-cell-depleted T cells, or T cells were the source of the cDNA or gDNA that made up the material.

This clone has just one count. Between the trimmed V and J ends, which lost 6 bases and 2 bases, there was a span of 16 bases. Per germline, CDR1 WSHSY and CDR2 SAAADI. The CDR3 loop spans 15 amino acids. Data came from immunoSEQ multiplex PCR; TCRdb stores just in-frame clones and leaves some out. The top ten hold around 4% of the sample, which has around 53,000 clones, approximately 90% seen once. The V call is TRBV10-2, the J call TRBJ1-1, with D possibly being TRBD1 (6 bases). Sample: peripheral blood. This receptor was identified in a man in his fifties or sixties with acute or convalescent COVID-19. DNA of the CDR3: TGCGCCAGCAGGGTAGCAGGGGATGGTAACACTGAAGCTTTCTTT. Translated: CASRVAGDGNTEAFF.